The next 30 T cell receptor beta chains were all read from a single sample in a study of neurological immune-mediated disorders. TCRdb fed the 5' RACE reads into MiXCR, producing one record per CDR3 protein. In the table there are fewer than 45,000 distinct CDR3 sequences, roughly 2.5% of which are singletons. Sequencing was carried out using PBMCs. The receptor source for this set is a man between 25 and 39 years old with multiple sclerosis.

There are a few counts of this clonotype. This chain links TRBV7-8 with TRBJ2-1; tentative D call: TRBD1 (6 bases). Germline values: CDR1 SGHVS, CDR2 FQNEAQ. V was trimmed by 4 bases and J by 14 bases, leaving 15 bases between them. The CDR3 runs 12 residues. The CDR3 spells CASSYSTGMKFF. CDR3 nucleotides: TGTGCCAGCAGCTACTCGACAGGAATGAAGTTCTTC.

This clonotype appeared many times. The chain employs TRBV7-9 and TRBJ2-7; 9 nucleotides align to TRBD1. The CDR3 spans 14 residues. The germline V gene has CDR1 SEHNR and CDR2 FQNEAQ (reference sequence). The V and J ends lost 9 bases and 1 base, in that order; junction bases with no gene match: 7. The CDR3: CASATDRGSYEQYF. The CDR3 nucleotides are TGTGCCAGTGCAACGGACAGGGGATCCTACGAGCAGTACTTC.

This clonotype was seen ten or more times. For the CDR3, the DNA is TGTGCCAGCAGCGTACCCGGGATAATTTACGAGCAGTACTTC. Translation: CASSVPGIIYEQYF. The V and J genes are TRBV28 and TRBJ2-7, with D perhaps TRBD2 (5 bases). The V and J ends lost 6 bases and 4 bases respectively, with 16 bases between them. The CDR3 is 14 residues long. Germline V lookup: CDR1 MDHEN, CDR2 SYDVKM.

In its sample, this clonotype was seen many times. The chain has TRBV20-1 and TRBJ2-1; 8 nucleotides agree with TRBD2. J was trimmed by 3 bases and V by 2 bases; bases with no gene match: 3. Germline lookup yields CDR1 DFQATT and CDR2 SNEGSKA (reference sequence). The CDR3 is made up of 14 amino acids. This CDR3 reads CSARRREVYNEQFF. For the CDR3, the DNA is TGCAGTGCTAGACGGCGGGAGGTCTACAATGAGCAGTTCTTC.

This clonotype was counted many times. CDR3 loop: CSARDPGFYEQYF. The CDR3 DNA follows: TGCAGTGCTAGAGACCCAGGGTTCTACGAGCAGTACTTC. The gene calls are TRBV20-1 and TRBJ2-7; D possibly corresponds to TRBD1 (5 bases). CDR3 length: 13 amino acids. V was shortened by 0 bases and J by 3 bases, with 9 bases between the two germline ends. Germline lookup yields CDR1 DFQATT and CDR2 SNEGSKA (reference sequence).

This clonotype was seen ten or more times. This chain's CDR3 is CSARAIGEGYEQYF. In DNA form, the CDR3 reads TGCAGTGCTAGGGCCATCGGAGAGGGATACGAGCAGTACTTC. The V call is TRBV20-1, the J call TRBJ2-7; perhaps TRBD2 as D (5 bases). Trimming shortened V by 3 bases and J by 4 bases, and 16 bases separated the two germline ends. Germline V gene lookup returns CDR1 DFQATT and CDR2 SNEGSKA (reference sequence). The CDR3 runs 14 residues.

This clonotype was counted ten times or more. The chain couples TRBV7-2 to TRBJ2-5; 7 nucleotides align to TRBD1. The V gene end was trimmed by 1 base and the J gene end by 4 bases; junction bases not matched to a gene: 3. Germline loops: CDR1 SGHTA, CDR2 FQGNSA. The CDR3 totals 14 residues. DNA for the CDR3: TGTGCCAGCAGCTTAGGCAGGGGGTCAGAGACCCAGTACTTC. Its protein product is CASSLGRGSETQYF.

This clonotype is large (0.1 to 1%) in the sample. This rearrangement joins TRBV7-9 to TRBJ2-7, with a weak D call TRBD2 (5 bases). Trimming took 5 bases from V and 4 from J, leaving 18 bases between them. Germline CDR1 reads SEHNR; CDR2 reads FQNEAQ (reference sequence). The length of the CDR3 is 15 residues. For the CDR3, the DNA is TGTGCCAGCAGCACAAAGGACCGGGGAGTATACGAGCAGTACTTC. Encoded protein: CASSTKDRGVYEQYF.

Notes on this clonotype: This may come from a read error, since a much larger clone is one base off. Because the CDR3 is missing its conserved closing phenylalanine or tryptophan, this is likely a read error. The rearrangement uses TRBV27 and TRBJ2-5; 8 bases are a match to TRBD2. The V and J ends lost 3 bases and 2 bases, in that order; junction bases with no gene match: 5. Germline CDR1 MNHEY, CDR2 SMNVEV (reference sequence). The CDR3 consists of 15 residues. In DNA, the CDR3 is TGTGCCAGCAGTTTCTTCCGCGGGGGGCAAGAGACCCAGTACATC. This encodes CASSFFRGGQETQYI.

This clonotype was seen ten or more times. This sequence joins TRBV3-1 and TRBJ2-5; TRBD2 matches at 11 bases. The V gene's germline CDR1 is LGHDT and CDR2 YNNKEL (reference sequence). V lost 2 bases and J lost 5; bases outside the gene matches: 7. The CDR3 runs 16 residues. CDR3 protein: CASSQLTSGSYETQYF. The CDR3 DNA follows: TGTGCCAGCAGCCAACTAACTAGCGGGAGCTACGAGACCCAGTACTTC.

This clonotype was seen repeatedly, ten times or more. The V gene is TRBV11-2, the J gene TRBJ2-7; D is undetermined. The germline V gene has CDR1 SGHAT and CDR2 FQNNGV. V was trimmed by 1 base and J by 4 bases, leaving 2 bases between them. CDR3 length: 11 amino acids. The CDR3 coding sequence is TGTGCCAGCAGCTTAGTTTACGAGCAGTACTTC. This encodes CASSLVYEQYF.

This clonotype was seen repeatedly, ten times or more. The chain joins TRBV7-3 to TRBJ2-7; D gene uncertain. The CDR3 is 12 residues long. With 5 bases removed from V and 8 bases from J, the gap between germline ends came to 13 bases. Germline V gene data show CDR1 as SGHTA and CDR2 as FQGTGA. CDR3 bases: TGTGCCAGCAGCCCTGACATGCTCAAGCAGTACTTC. It translates to CASSPDMLKQYF.

Many counts were recorded for this clonotype. The chain couples TRBV29-1 to TRBJ2-1; D unresolved. Germline loops: CDR1 SQVTM, CDR2 ANQGSEA. Trimming removed 1 base from V and 5 bases from J, with 15 bases in between. The length of the CDR3 is 15 residues. CDR3 DNA sequence: TGCAGCGTTGAAGCCCCCCTAAGCTCGGACAATGAGCAGTTCTTC. Translating gives CSVEAPLSSDNEQFF.

This clonotype was counted at least ten times. The rearrangement uses TRBV7-6 and TRBJ2-1, with TRBD2 identical over 11 bases. Trimming removed 1 base from V and 6 bases from J; junction bases left unmatched: 17. This CDR3 has 20 residues. The germline V gene has CDR1 SGHVS and CDR2 FNYEAQ. CDR3 protein: CASSLESTLAGVTGSNEQFF. The DNA of the CDR3 is TGTGCCAGCAGCTTAGAATCGACACTAGCGGGAGTGACTGGTAGCAATGAGCAGTTCTTC.

At least ten counts were recorded for this clonotype. The V call is TRBV3-1, the J call TRBJ1-1; D might be TRBD1 (5 bases). Germline-derived CDR1 and CDR2 are LGHDT and YNNKEL (reference sequence). The CDR3 has 16 amino acids. The V end lost 7 bases, the J end lost 2 bases, and 20 bases lay between the germline ends. The CDR3 nucleotides read TGTGCCAGCAAGTTGTCTGGGGCCCAAGAAAACACTGAAGCTTTCTTT. Its translation: CASKLSGAQENTEAFF.

V usage is TRBV7-9 and J usage is TRBJ1-1, with D possibly TRBD1 on 5 matching bases. Germline loops: CDR1 SEHNR, CDR2 FQNEAQ (reference sequence). Trimming took 5 bases from V and 3 from J, leaving 10 bases between them. This CDR3 has 13 residues. CDR3 amino acids: CASSPAGDTEAFF. The CDR3 DNA is TGTGCCAGCAGCCCCGCGGGGGACACTGAAGCTTTCTTT.

This clonotype was seen repeatedly, ten times or more. The chain joins TRBV5-1 to TRBJ1-1; no definite D call. V lost 0 bases, J lost 4 bases, and 16 bases lay in between. Germline CDR1 is SGHRS and CDR2 is YFSETQ. CDR3 size: 16 residues. The CDR3 reads CASSLAQARWGTEAFF. CDR3 bases: TGCGCCAGCAGCTTGGCCCAAGCTAGGTGGGGCACTGAAGCTTTCTTT.

This clonotype was counted at least ten times. This rearrangement joins TRBV6-5 to TRBJ2-2; 7 nucleotides agree with TRBD1. This CDR3 has 13 residues. Trimming at V came to 8 bases and at J to 7 bases, leaving 7 bases not matched to a gene. CDR1 MNHEY and CDR2 SVGAGI come from the germline V gene. Here the CDR3 reads CASGRQGDGELFF. The CDR3, as DNA: TGTGCCAGCGGGCGACAGGGAGACGGGGAGCTGTTTTTT.

This clonotype was counted many times. This chain uses TRBV6-6 with TRBJ2-7; 13 positions match TRBD2. The germline V gene encodes CDR1 MNHNY and CDR2 SVGAGI (reference sequence). The V and J ends lost 5 bases and 6 bases, in that order; junction bases with no gene match: 7. The CDR3 is 15 residues long. CDR3 in DNA: TGTGCCAGCAGTCCTCCGGGACTAGCGGGACGCGAGCAGTACTTC. Protein sequence: CASSPPGLAGREQYF.

This clonotype was recorded at least ten times. The V call is TRBV3-1, the J call TRBJ1-2; D may be TRBD1 (6 bases). V was shortened by 1 base and J by 4 bases, with 22 bases between the two germline ends. CDR3 length: 18 amino acids. Germline loops: CDR1 LGHDT, CDR2 YNNKEL (reference sequence). The CDR3 loop is CASSQVYNRSGAGYGYTF. The CDR3 DNA reads TGTGCCAGCAGCCAAGTTTACAACCGGTCGGGGGCTGGCTATGGCTACACCTTC. The full variable domain, with the rest looked up from reference TRBV3-1 and TRBJ1-2, is DTAVSQTPKYLVTQMGNDKSIKCEQNLGHDTMYWYKQDSKKFLKIMFSYNNKELIINETVPNRFSPKSPDKAHLNLHINSLELGDSAVYFCASSQVYNRSGAGYGYTFGSGTRLTVV.

There are many counts of this clonotype. The rearrangement links TRBV6-6 to TRBJ2-2; 12 bases agree with TRBD2. Germline V CDR1 and CDR2: MNHNY, SVGAGI (reference sequence). Losses at the gene ends were 6 bases for V and 1 base for J; bases not matched to a gene: 3. CDR3 size: 16 residues. The CDR3 DNA sequence: TGTGCCAGCAGCCGACTAGCGGGGGAGAACACCGGGGAGCTGTTTTTT. It is translated as CASSRLAGENTGELFF.

This clonotype came up many times. This chain uses TRBV3-1 with TRBJ1-5, with D unclear. Trimming cost V 1 base and J 3 bases, with 7 bases left between them. The CDR3 spans 14 residues. Germline V gives CDR1 LGHDT, CDR2 YNNKEL (reference sequence). The CDR3 DNA reads TGTGCCAGCAGCCAAGGTAATATCAATCAGCCCCAGCATTTT. Translating it yields CASSQGNINQPQHF.

A few counts support this clonotype. The conserved phenylalanine or tryptophan is not found at the CDR3 terminus, so this likely reflects a read error. The chain has TRBV7-2 and TRBJ2-7; 8 nucleotides agree with TRBD1. From germline, CDR1 is SGHTA and CDR2 FQGNSA. V trimming: 5 bases; J trimming: 1 base; junction bases outside the gene matches: 7. The CDR3 is made up of 15 amino acids. The CDR3: CASSPGTGYSYEQYI. CDR3 DNA: TGTGCCAGCAGCCCGGGGACAGGCTATTCCTACGAGCAGTACATC.

This clonotype has a count of ten or more. The chain links TRBV5-5 to TRBJ2-1; 8 nucleotides line up with TRBD2. After removal of 1 base from V and 4 bases from J, the junction contained 16 bases not matched to a gene. Germline V lookup: CDR1 SGHKS, CDR2 YYEKEE (reference sequence). The CDR3 has 19 amino acids. The CDR3 spells CASSLRSAGAGALYNEQFF. The DNA for the CDR3 is TGTGCCAGCAGCTTGCGGTCGGCGGGAGCGGGAGCCTTATACAATGAGCAGTTCTTC. Full variable domain (rest looked up from reference TRBV5-5 and TRBJ2-1): DAGVTQSPTHLIKTRGQQVTLRCSPISGHKSVSWYQQVLGQGPQFIFQYYEKEERGRGNFPDRFSARQFPNYSSELNVNALLLGDSALYLCASSLRSAGAGALYNEQFFGPGTRLTVL.

This clonotype has at least ten counts. This chain links TRBV20-1 with TRBJ2-7; D possibly corresponds to TRBD1 (5 bases). Deletions cut 4 bases from V and 3 bases from J, with 13 bases between. There are 13 residues in the CDR3. Per the germline V gene, CDR1 is DFQATT and CDR2 is SNEGSKA (reference sequence). This chain's CDR3 is CSATDKRHYEQYF. The CDR3 coding sequence is TGCAGTGCTACGGACAAACGGCACTACGAGCAGTACTTC.

This clonotype has a count of ten or more. This chain connects TRBV28 to TRBJ2-3; D is perhaps TRBD2 (6 bases). CDR3 size: 15 residues. V was pared by 2 bases and J by 0 bases, with 9 bases between. Germline V gene sequence: CDR1 MDHEN, CDR2 SYDVKM. CDR3 sequence (DNA): TGTGCCAGCAGTTTAGAGGGGAGGAGCACAGATACGCAGTATTTT. Its translation: CASSLEGRSTDTQYF.

This clonotype was recorded many times. The V call is TRBV7-2, the J call TRBJ2-3; no firm D call. Trimming took 3 bases from V and 7 from J, leaving 17 bases between them. The CDR3 sequence is 15 residues long. Per the germline V gene, CDR1 is SGHTA and CDR2 is FQGNSA. The CDR3 nucleotides are TGTGCCAGCAGCTTGTTAACGGATGTTAAGTATACGCAGTATTTT. Amino acid sequence: CASSLLTDVKYTQYF.

This clonotype was found many times. The chain carries TRBV28 and TRBJ2-5; 10 bases are a match to TRBD1. The CDR3 has 15 residues. J gave up 1 base and V 4 bases, and 3 bases lay outside the gene matches. The V gene's germline CDR1 is MDHEN and CDR2 SYDVKM. CDR3 in amino acids: CASSSTGGVQETQYF. CDR3 bases: TGTGCCAGCAGTTCGACAGGGGGCGTCCAAGAGACCCAGTACTTC. Supplemented by reference TRBV28 and TRBJ2-5, the full variable domain reads DVKVTQSSRYLVKRTGEKVFLECVQDMDHENMFWYRQDPGLGLRLIYFSYDVKMKEKGDIPEGYSVSREKKERFSLILESASTNQTSMYLCASSSTGGVQETQYFGPGTRLLVL.

This clonotype was detected many times. For the CDR3, the DNA is TGCGCCAGCAGCTCCCCAGGGCGGAATGGCTACACCTTC. As protein: CASSSPGRNGYTF. The rearrangement links TRBV5-1 to TRBJ1-2; D is perhaps TRBD1 (5 bases). The CDR3 runs to 13 residues. V shed 3 bases and J shed 6 bases, with 12 bases lying between them. Germline V gene data show CDR1 as SGHRS and CDR2 as YFSETQ.

This clonotype was recorded at least ten times. V gene TRBV7-9 combines with J gene TRBJ2-2; D may be TRBD1 or TRBD2 (6 bases each). The CDR3 consists of 14 residues. V was cut by 6 bases and J by 4 bases, with 12 bases left in between. CDR1 is SEHNR, CDR2 FQNEAQ, per germline (reference sequence). Here the CDR3 reads CASRPGAGTGELFF. The CDR3 bases are TGTGCCAGCAGACCGGGGGCGGGCACCGGGGAGCTGTTTTTT.